This entry lists 12 T cell receptor beta chains sequenced from one sample in a study of T cells after yellow fever vaccination. MiXCR, applied by TCRdb to the 5' RACE reads, yields one record per CDR3 protein. The table records approximately 120,000 distinct CDR3 sequences, roughly 15% of them present only once. The sample consisted of CD8+ T cells sorted from PBMCs, taken 5 days after the yellow fever booster vaccination. The receptors stem from a man aged 18 to 29 who received the YFV17D yellow fever vaccine.

The rearrangement links TRBV5-1 to TRBJ2-7; D is uncertain. The germline V gene has CDR1 SGHRS and CDR2 YFSETQ. The CDR3 sequence is 14 residues long. V shed 0 bases and J shed 2 bases, with 9 bases lying between them. The DNA for the CDR3 is TGCGCCAGCAGCTTGGAAGGGTTCCCCTACGAGCAGTACTTC. Amino acid sequence: CASSLEGFPYEQYF.

The chain uses TRBV4-1 and TRBJ2-5, with a weak D call TRBD2 (7 bases). Germline loops: CDR1 MGHRA, CDR2 YSYEKL. This CDR3 has 16 amino acids. The germline V and J ends were trimmed by 4 bases and 5 bases, with 20 bases remaining between them. In DNA form, the CDR3 reads TGCGCCAGCAGCCTCCCCGAGGGAGGGGGTACGGAGACCCAGTACTTC. Its translation is CASSLPEGGGTETQYF.

This clonotype was detected ten times or more. The chain has TRBV7-8 and TRBJ2-7; D unresolved. The V and J ends lost 3 bases and 5 bases respectively, with 26 bases between them. CDR1 and CDR2 from the germline V gene are SGHVS and FQNEAQ. The CDR3 totals 18 residues. The CDR3 is CASSFRALGRRRRDEQYF. CDR3 DNA: TGTGCCAGCAGCTTCCGCGCCCTCGGGCGGAGAAGAAGGGACGAGCAGTACTTC.

The chain uses TRBV12-3 or TRBV12-4 and TRBJ1-1, with TRBD1 identical over 7 bases. V shed 3 bases, J shed 0 bases, and the junction held 1 base outside the gene matches. This CDR3 has 14 amino acids. CDR3 in DNA: TGTGCCAGCAGTTTTGGGACAGTGAACACTGAAGCTTTCTTT. It specifies CASSFGTVNTEAFF.

Only a few counts were recorded for this clonotype. The CDR3 is CASSQGVGVQPQHF. CDR3 DNA: TGTGCCAGCAGCCAAGGTGTGGGAGTTCAGCCCCAGCATTTT. This chain joins TRBV6-5 and TRBJ1-5; D gene uncertain. Germline CDR1 and CDR2: MNHEY and SVGAGI. V lost 6 bases and J 6 bases, leaving 15 bases between the germline ends. The CDR3 sequence is 14 residues long.

The chain uses TRBV25-1 and TRBJ1-1, with D perhaps matching TRBD1 (6 bases). The ends were cut back, 3 bases at V and 4 bases at J, with 12 bases in the middle. Germline assignment: CDR1 MGHDK and CDR2 SYGVNS. The CDR3 loop spans 14 amino acids. Written as DNA, the CDR3 is TGTGCCAGCAGTGATGTGGACAGTCCCACTGAAGCTTTCTTT. This encodes CASSDVDSPTEAFF.

This clonotype was observed a handful of times. The chain has TRBV12-3 or TRBV12-4 and TRBJ1-5, with D tentatively TRBD1 (5 bases). Trimming shortened V by 1 base and J by 0 bases, and 13 bases separated the two germline ends. This CDR3 is 17 amino acids long. This CDR3 is CASSLGGGLDSNQPQHF. The DNA for the CDR3 is TGTGCCAGCAGTTTAGGGGGGGGATTGGATAGCAATCAGCCCCAGCATTTT.

This clonotype was detected a few times. V usage is TRBV2 and J usage is TRBJ1-1; D remains ambiguous. Germline CDR1 and CDR2: SNHLY and FYNNEI. V gave up 6 bases and J gave up 7 bases, with 18 bases separating them. The CDR3 length is 14 residues. CDR3 DNA: TGTGCCAGCAGGCAAAGGCCTCATCGCGGTGAAGCTTTCTTT. It translates to CASRQRPHRGEAFF.

V gene TRBV3-1 combines with J gene TRBJ1-2, with D perhaps TRBD1 (5 bases). The CDR3 totals 16 residues. From germline, CDR1 is LGHDT and CDR2 YNNKEL (reference sequence). The V end was cut by 0 bases, the J end by 3 bases, with 14 bases between. This chain's CDR3 is CASSQELQGDYYGYTF. The DNA of the CDR3 is TGTGCCAGCAGCCAAGAACTGCAGGGCGATTACTATGGCTACACCTTC.

A few counts support this clonotype. The chain has TRBV11-2 and TRBJ2-1; 8 nucleotides agree with TRBD2. CDR3 length: 17 amino acids. The trim removed 2 bases at V and 2 bases at J, leaving 8 bases unmatched. CDR1 is SGHAT and CDR2 is FQNNGV in the germline V gene. The CDR3 loop reads CASSLLSGGAPYNEQFF. The CDR3 DNA is TGTGCCAGCAGCTTACTCTCGGGAGGGGCGCCCTACAATGAGCAGTTCTTC.

The V call is TRBV7-9, the J call TRBJ2-5; 11 bases map to TRBD1. CDR3 length: 14 amino acids. V shed 5 bases, J shed 5 bases, and the junction held 4 bases outside the gene matches. The germline CDR1 and CDR2 sequences are SEHNR and FQNEAQ (reference sequence). As DNA, the CDR3 is TGTGCCAGCAGCGGACAGGGGGCGCCGGAGACCCAGTACTTC. Translating it yields CASSGQGAPETQYF.

The rearrangement joins TRBV5-1 to TRBJ2-2; the match to TRBD1 covers 10 bases. The CDR3 extends over 16 amino acids. With 3 bases clipped from V and 7 bases from J, the junction kept 9 bases outside the gene matches. Germline V gene lookup returns CDR1 SGHRS and CDR2 YFSETQ. The CDR3 DNA reads as TGCGCCAGCAGCTCTCCGGGACAGGGGCTGGTCGGGGAGCTGTTTTTT. The encoded protein is CASSSPGQGLVGELFF.